Below, 31 T cell receptor beta chains from the same sample are listed, as sequenced in a study of blood T cell repertoires in COVID-19 (dated by TCRdb to the early 2020s). The method behind the library was the immunoSEQ multiplex PCR assay. Sourced from immuneACCESS, this table was stored by TCRdb with only in-frame sequences that have V and J called. A share of the clones is absent; for the studies checked, an unresolved V gene accounts for under half, and the remainder has no known explanation. This sample is represented by fewer than 450,000 clones; around 90% of them were singletons. About 0.63% of the sample belongs to the ten largest clones. The sequencing input was PBMCs or T cells enriched from blood (not recorded which). The receptors stem from a man between 18 and 29 years old who had recovered from COVID-19.

The chain recombines TRBV5-1 with TRBJ2-4, with 7 bases identical to TRBD1. With V trimmed by 5 bases and J by 8 bases, 10 bases remained unmatched. The CDR3 is made up of 14 amino acids. Germline CDR1 is SGHRS and CDR2 is YFSETQ. The CDR3 DNA follows: TGCGCCAGCAGGGGATTCGACAGGGCGGACATTCAGTACTTC. Translated: CASRGFDRADIQYF.

The chain employs TRBV19 and TRBJ1-3; no clear D. Between the trimmed V and J ends, which lost 5 bases and 2 bases, there was a span of 13 bases. Per the germline V gene, CDR1 is LNHDA and CDR2 is SQIVND (reference sequence). The CDR3 runs 15 residues. In nucleotides, the CDR3 is TGTGCCAGTAGTGCCCCCGACACGGCTGGAAACACCATATATTTT. Translated: CASSAPDTAGNTIYF. Full variable domain (missing parts from reference TRBV19 and TRBJ1-3): DGGITQSPKYLFRKEGQNVTLSCEQNLNHDAMYWYRQDPGQGLRLIYYSQIVNDFQKGDIAEGYSVSREKKESFPLTVTSAQKNPTAFYLCASSAPDTAGNTIYFGEGSWLTVV.

The chain uses TRBV19 and TRBJ2-7, with 7 nucleotides matching TRBD1. The CDR3 totals 14 residues. Germline V lookup: CDR1 LNHDA, CDR2 SQIVND (reference sequence). J lost 2 bases, V lost 6 bases, and 7 bases had no gene match. CDR3: CASRTRGGTYEQYF. CDR3 nucleotide sequence: TGTGCCAGTAGGACCCGAGGGGGCACCTACGAGCAGTACTTC.

With respect to this clone: An end of the junction does not agree with germline; a read error may underlie this. The V and J genes are TRBV3-1 (or the pseudogene TRBV3-2) and TRBJ2-1, with 7 bases identical to TRBD2. Germline CDR1 LGHDT, CDR2 YNNKEL (reference sequence). The CDR3 contains 18 residues. CDR3 residues: CASRQEATGLPNYNEQFF. The CDR3 DNA reads as TGTGCCAGCAGACAAGAGGCCACGGGACTACCCAACTACAATGAGCAGTTCTTC.

This clone occurred once. The chain recombines TRBV20-1 with TRBJ2-7; TRBD2 matches at 11 bases. Losses at the gene ends were 3 bases for V and 7 bases for J; bases not matched to a gene: 11. CDR3 size: 15 residues. Per germline, CDR1 DFQATT and CDR2 SNEGSKA (reference sequence). CDR3: CSASDRLAGPREQYF. The DNA of the CDR3 is TGCAGTGCTAGTGACCGACTAGCGGGACCTCGGGAGCAGTACTTC.

The chain has TRBV2 and TRBJ2-1; D is undetermined. The germline V and J ends were trimmed by 4 bases and 6 bases, with 4 bases remaining between them. The CDR3 spans 11 residues. CDR1 and CDR2 from the germline V gene are SNHLY and FYNNEI. The CDR3 region is CASSGLNEQFF. CDR3 DNA: TGTGCCAGCAGTGGGCTCAATGAGCAGTTCTTC.

This clone was seen a few times. This chain uses TRBV9 with TRBJ1-1; D call uncertain. The V end lost 4 bases, the J end lost 4 bases, and 17 bases lay between the germline ends. Germline loops: CDR1 SGDLS, CDR2 YYNGEE. The length of the CDR3 is 15 residues. CDR3: CASSSARDIGTEAFF. In DNA form, the CDR3 reads TGTGCCAGCAGCTCCGCGCGGGATATAGGCACTGAAGCTTTCTTT.

This clone was observed a single time. This chain links TRBV9 with TRBJ2-1; a possible D gene is TRBD2 (6 bases). This CDR3 is built from 13 residues. Germline loops: CDR1 SGDLS, CDR2 YYNGEE. V lost 0 bases, J lost 10 bases, and 11 bases lay in between. The CDR3 spells CASSVVGGIEQFF. CDR3 DNA: TGTGCCAGCAGCGTAGTAGGCGGGATCGAGCAGTTCTTC. Full variable domain (missing parts from reference TRBV9 and TRBJ2-1): DSGVTQTPKHLITATGQRVTLRCSPRSGDLSVYWYQQSLDQGLQFLIQYYNGEERAKGNILERFSAQQFPDLHSELNLSSLELGDSALYFCASSVVGGIEQFFGPGTRLTVL.

This rearrangement joins TRBV2 to TRBJ2-5, with 7 nucleotides matching TRBD2. Germline values: CDR1 SNHLY, CDR2 FYNNEI. V lost 7 bases, J lost 5 bases, and 13 bases stayed unmatched. The CDR3 covers 15 residues. CDR3 region: CASKDKRGRWETQYF. The CDR3 DNA follows: TGTGCCAGCAAAGACAAGCGGGGACGGTGGGAGACCCAGTACTTC.

The chain joins TRBV19 to TRBJ1-2; TRBD1 is a possible D gene (6 bases). The CDR3 length is 13 residues. V was pared by 0 bases and J by 6 bases, with 8 bases between. Germline loops: CDR1 LNHDA, CDR2 SQIVND (reference sequence). This CDR3 is CASSIEQGNGYTF. The CDR3 DNA follows: TGTGCCAGTAGTATAGAACAGGGTAATGGCTACACCTTC.

This chain connects TRBV5-6 to TRBJ1-2, with a possible D match to TRBD1 (6 bases). CDR3 length equals 16 residues. Germline V gene data show CDR1 as SGHDT and CDR2 as YYEEEE. V lost 0 bases to trimming and J lost 4 bases, with 16 bases between them. CDR3 region: CASSLASQGWFYGYTF. CDR3 DNA sequence: TGTGCCAGCAGCTTGGCCTCTCAGGGGTGGTTCTATGGCTACACCTTC.

V is TRBV5-6 and J is TRBJ2-5; 7 nucleotides agree with TRBD2. The germline V gene has CDR1 SGHDT and CDR2 YYEEEE. V shed 5 bases, J shed 6 bases, and the junction held 7 bases outside the gene matches. This CDR3 spans 13 amino acids. The CDR3 reads CASSWGGTQTQYF. In DNA form, the CDR3 reads TGTGCCAGCAGTTGGGGGGGAACGCAGACCCAGTACTTC.

The J gene is TRBJ2-5, the V gene TRBV30; D call uncertain. Germline values: CDR1 GTSNPN, CDR2 SVGIG (reference sequence). V was clipped by 0 bases and J by 5 bases, with 10 bases between them. The CDR3 runs to 13 residues. The CDR3 nucleotides are TGTGCCTGGAGTGTTGGCAGGCCGGAGACCCAGTACTTC. Translated: CAWSVGRPETQYF.

The chain recombines TRBV5-6 with TRBJ2-5, with TRBD2 matching over 8 bases. Per germline, CDR1 SGHDT and CDR2 YYEEEE. With V trimmed by 2 bases and J by 4 bases, 4 bases remained unmatched. This CDR3 has 14 amino acids. CDR3 amino acids: CASSFWSGGETQYF. In DNA, the CDR3 is TGTGCCAGCAGCTTTTGGAGCGGGGGAGAGACCCAGTACTTC. Complete variable domain (other parts from reference TRBV5-6 and TRBJ2-5): DAGVTQSPTHLIKTRGQQVTLRCSPKSGHDTVSWYQQALGQGPQFIFQYYEEEERQRGNFPDRFSGHQFPNYSSELNVNALLLGDSALYLCASSFWSGGETQYFGPGTRLLVL.

V usage is TRBV11-3 and J usage is TRBJ2-7; tentatively, D is TRBD2 (5 bases). Germline V gives CDR1 SGHNT, CDR2 YENEEA. V lost 0 bases and J lost 2, with 11 bases in between. The CDR3 length is 15 residues. CDR3: CASSLDSSGTYEQYF. The CDR3 DNA sequence: TGTGCCAGCAGCTTAGATTCGAGCGGTACCTACGAGCAGTACTTC.

V gene TRBV3-1 (or the pseudogene TRBV3-2) combines with J gene TRBJ2-5; 7 positions match TRBD2. Germline-derived CDR1 and CDR2 are LGHDT and YNNKEL (reference sequence). The CDR3 is 14 residues long. J gave up 7 bases and V 6 bases, and 11 bases lay outside the gene matches. The CDR3 region is CASRTSAGEGTQYF. The CDR3 nucleotides are TGTGCCAGCAGAACATCGGCGGGAGAGGGGACCCAGTACTTC.

The V and J genes are TRBV9 and TRBJ1-1; 7 positions match TRBD1. The germline V gene encodes CDR1 SGDLS and CDR2 YYNGEE. The length of the CDR3 is 18 residues. J lost 0 bases, V lost 4 bases, and 15 bases had no gene match. Here the CDR3 DNA reads TGTGCCAGCAGCCGCGACCCACAGGGGAAAGTGATGAACACTGAAGCTTTCTTT. It encodes CASSRDPQGKVMNTEAFF.

The chain joins TRBV6-2 or TRBV6-3 to TRBJ1-6; 7 nucleotides line up with TRBD1. J was trimmed by 0 bases and V by 5 bases; bases with no gene match: 4. CDR1 MNHEY and CDR2 SVGEGT come from the germline V gene. This CDR3 spans 16 amino acids. CDR3: CASSRRDSSYNSPLHF. The CDR3 DNA reads TGTGCCAGCAGTCGCCGGGACAGCTCCTATAATTCACCCCTCCACTTT.

This chain connects TRBV11-2 to TRBJ1-2, with 8 bases lining up with TRBD1. The CDR3 consists of 14 residues. The V segment lost 6 bases and the J segment 0 bases; nucleotides outside the gene matches: 3. Germline CDR1 SGHAT, CDR2 FQNNGV. The CDR3 DNA reads TGTGCCAGCAGTCCCAGGGGGCCTAACTATGGCTACACCTTC. This sequence encodes CASSPRGPNYGYTF.

J is TRBJ2-7 and V is TRBV27; 12 bases are shared with TRBD2. The germline CDR1 and CDR2 sequences are MNHEY and SMNVEV (reference sequence). The CDR3 contains 16 residues. Germline trimming cut 5 bases from V and 4 bases from J; bases unmatched to any gene: 9. CDR3 sequence reads: CASSRSGTSGWYEQYF. The CDR3 nucleotides are TGTGCCAGCAGTCGCTCCGGGACTAGCGGGTGGTACGAGCAGTACTTC.

The V and J genes are TRBV30 and TRBJ1-1; TRBD1 is a possible D gene (6 bases). The CDR3 contains 16 residues. V lost 3 bases, J lost 1 base, and 18 bases lay in between. Germline V gene lookup returns CDR1 GTSNPN and CDR2 SVGIG (reference sequence). The CDR3 nucleotides are TGTGCCTGGAGACGAAATCCAATACAGGGGAACACTGAAGCTTTCTTT. This codes for CAWRRNPIQGNTEAFF.

About this clone: This specimen includes other DNA sequences encoding the same CDR3. V gene TRBV3-1 (or the pseudogene TRBV3-2) combines with J gene TRBJ1-5, with TRBD1 matching 8 bases. With 3 bases clipped from V and 7 bases from J, the junction kept 2 bases outside the gene matches. CDR1 is LGHDT and CDR2 is YNNKEL in the germline V gene (reference sequence). CDR3 length: 13 amino acids. The CDR3 sequence: CASSQDRDQPQHF. Written as DNA, the CDR3 is TGTGCCAGCAGCCAGGACAGGGACCAGCCCCAGCATTTT.

This clone was counted once. V usage is TRBV5-1 and J usage is TRBJ2-5, with D maybe TRBD1 (5 bases). Germline CDR1 reads SGHRS; CDR2 reads YFSETQ. V was trimmed by 5 bases and J by 4 bases, leaving 21 bases between them. The CDR3 is 16 amino acids. CDR3 sequence (DNA): TGCGCCAGCAGACATTGGCCCCAGGGTAGTGGAGAGACCCAGTACTTC. Residues: CASRHWPQGSGETQYF.

Comment on this clone: The same CDR3 also results from other DNA sequences found in this sample. The chain is built from TRBV12-3 or TRBV12-4 and TRBJ2-7; D is uncertain. Deletions cut 6 bases from V and 0 bases from J, with 6 bases between. The CDR3 sequence is 12 residues long. The CDR3: CASSPSSYEQYF. The CDR3 region has the DNA TGTGCCAGCAGCCCTTCCTCCTACGAGCAGTACTTC.

The chain employs TRBV2 and TRBJ1-5; D unclear. CDR1 is SNHLY, CDR2 FYNNEI, per germline. The CDR3 loop spans 14 amino acids. Trimming cost V 6 bases and J 3 bases, with 12 bases left between them. This CDR3 reads CASSQERDNQPQHF. CDR3 coding DNA: TGTGCCAGCAGCCAGGAGAGGGACAATCAGCCCCAGCATTTT.

The genes are TRBV28 and TRBJ1-4; D call uncertain. The CDR3 extends over 12 amino acids. Germline loops: CDR1 MDHEN, CDR2 SYDVKM. V was trimmed by 8 bases and J by 4 bases, leaving 8 bases between them. CDR3 in DNA: TGTGCCAGCGGGCTTCTTAATGAAAAACTGTTTTTT. Protein sequence: CASGLLNEKLFF.

The V and J genes are TRBV5-1 and TRBJ1-3; D may be TRBD1 (6 bases). CDR1 is SGHRS, CDR2 YFSETQ, per germline. The CDR3 runs to 15 residues. The germline V and J ends were trimmed by 0 bases and 3 bases, with 10 bases remaining between them. The chain's CDR3 is CASSLGSGDGNTIYF. Here the CDR3 DNA reads TGCGCCAGCAGCTTGGGCTCAGGGGATGGAAACACCATATATTTT.

The rearrangement joins TRBV9 to TRBJ2-1, with TRBD2 identical over 8 bases. Trimming took 4 bases from V and 9 from J; bases not matched to a gene: 9. Per germline, CDR1 SGDLS and CDR2 YYNGEE. This CDR3 region has 14 residues. The CDR3 spells CASSLGLGEGEQFF. CDR3 bases: TGTGCCAGCAGCCTGGGACTAGGAGAGGGTGAGCAGTTCTTC.

This sequence joins TRBV24-1 and TRBJ2-2; D may be TRBD2 (6 bases). The CDR3 sequence is 13 residues long. The germline CDR1 and CDR2 sequences are KGHDR and SFDVKD. The CDR3 protein is CAIRDLNTGELFF. CDR3 DNA: TGTGCTATCCGGGACTTGAACACCGGGGAGCTGTTTTTT.

CDR3 in amino acids: CASSTTGNQPQHF. CDR3 coding DNA: TGTGCCAGCAGTACGACAGGAAATCAGCCCCAGCATTTT. The chain is built from TRBV12-3 or TRBV12-4 and TRBJ1-5; D is possibly TRBD1 (6 bases). This CDR3 spans 13 amino acids. Trimming cost V 5 bases and J 4 bases, with 9 bases left between them.

This CDR3 reads CASSDGTRIQETQYF. The CDR3 coding sequence is TGTGCCAGCAGTGATGGGACTCGAATACAAGAGACCCAGTACTTC. V usage is TRBV6-1 and J usage is TRBJ2-5; maybe TRBD2 (6 bases). This CDR3 has 15 amino acids. V lost 3 bases, J lost 2 bases, and 13 bases lay in between. The V gene's germline CDR1 is MNHNS and CDR2 SASEGT.